These 7 T cell receptor beta chains came from one sample sequenced in a study of blood T cell repertoires in COVID-19. Sequenced by immunoSEQ multiplex PCR; TCRdb stores in-frame clones only, minus some. The data hold around 400,000 clones, with roughly 90% observed a single time. The sample taken for sequencing was peripheral blood. The origin of the receptors is a man in his forties with acute or convalescent COVID-19.

This clone was counted a few times. The chain links TRBV5-3 to TRBJ1-5; D not resolved. TRBV5-3 is recorded as an ORF, its role being uncertain. The CDR3 covers 14 residues. Trimming left V 3 bases short and J 5 bases short, with 12 bases between. CDR3 sequence: CARSSGRPYQPQHF. The CDR3 DNA reads TGTGCCAGAAGCTCCGGGAGGCCTTATCAGCCCCAGCATTTT.

The V and J genes are TRBV14 and TRBJ2-1, with 8 bases fitting TRBD1. Germline-derived CDR1 and CDR2 are SGHDN and FVKESK. J lost 6 bases, V lost 4 bases, and 8 bases had no gene match. The CDR3 extends over 15 amino acids. For the CDR3, the DNA is TGTGCCAGCAGCCCCTGGACAGGGTCGCGCAATGAGCAGTTCTTC. It specifies CASSPWTGSRNEQFF.

Only one count was recorded for this clone. The CDR3 loop reads CASSEGTKIPGNTIYF. The CDR3 bases are TGTGCCAGCAGTGAGGGGACAAAAATTCCTGGAAACACCATATATTTT. V is TRBV2 and J is TRBJ1-3; D is possibly TRBD1 (6 bases). This CDR3 region has 16 residues. V lost 3 bases to trimming and J lost 2 bases, with 14 bases between them. Per germline, CDR1 SNHLY and CDR2 FYNNEI.

V is TRBV29-1 and J is TRBJ2-7; D is perhaps TRBD2 (5 bases). The CDR3 has 12 residues. Germline CDR1 and CDR2: SQVTM and ANQGSEA. V lost 4 bases and J 3 bases, leaving 10 bases between the germline ends. Here the CDR3 reads CSVAIRGYEQYF. The CDR3 nucleotides read TGCAGCGTTGCAATCCGGGGCTACGAGCAGTACTTC.

The rearrangement uses TRBV19 and TRBJ1-5, with 7 bases identical to TRBD1. This CDR3 has 16 amino acids. V gave up 5 bases and J gave up 3 bases; unmatched junction bases: 10. Germline lookup yields CDR1 LNHDA and CDR2 SQIVND (reference sequence). CDR3 nucleotide sequence: TGTGCCAGTAGTGCAACTAACAGGGGACTCAATCAGCCCCAGCATTTT. Amino acids: CASSATNRGLNQPQHF.

The rearrangement links TRBV7-2 to TRBJ1-2; possibly TRBD1 for D (6 bases). This CDR3 is built from 15 residues. The germline V and J ends were trimmed by 1 base and 6 bases, with 15 bases remaining between them. Germline V gene lookup returns CDR1 SGHTA and CDR2 FQGNSA. CDR3 sequence (DNA): TGTGCCAGCAGCTTAGGTGGGGGCAGGCACAATGGCTACACCTTC. Its translation: CASSLGGGRHNGYTF.

This chain uses TRBV9 with TRBJ2-1; 9 bases are a match to TRBD2. Trimming at V came to 3 bases and at J to 7 bases, leaving 11 bases not matched to a gene. CDR1 is SGDLS and CDR2 is YYNGEE in the germline V gene. CDR3 length: 16 amino acids. The CDR3, as DNA: TGTGCCAGCAGCGCCGGTTTAGCGGGAGTCAGAAATGAGCAGTTCTTC. Residues: CASSAGLAGVRNEQFF.